This TCR beta chain was found in a study of human T cells and chemical hapten exposure. Study-wide context: Doses of diphenylcyclopropenone went to the patients' scalps weekly throughout the roughly 24-week study.

TCRdb reprocessed the RACE reads with MiXCR, giving one entry per CDR3 protein. This table holds tens of thousands of distinct CDR3 sequences, roughly 10% found once. This clonotype was recorded at least ten times. The CDR3 is 13 amino acids. V lost 4 bases and J lost 0, with 5 bases in between. From germline, CDR1 is SGHVS and CDR2 FNYEAQ. Indicated time point: pre-sensitization, week 0. Specified treatment: therapeutic diphenylcyclopropenone sensitization with weekly scalp DPC. This material consisted of whole blood, taken in connection with sensitization to the hapten diphenylcyclopropenone (DPC). The gene calls are TRBV7-6 and TRBJ2-3; D is unclear. The clonotype originates from a man aged 35-49 years with alopecia areata. Some clones in this sample may be carry-over from other donors' samples. The CDR3 here is CASSYGSTDTQYF. DNA for the CDR3: TGTGCCAGCAGCTACGGTAGCACAGATACGCAGTATTTT.